Presented here are 28 T cell receptor beta chains from one specimen sequenced in a study of molecular identifiers for immune sequencing clone quantification. MiXCR, applied by TCRdb to the PCR reads, yields one record per CDR3 protein. The sample contains roughly 630,000 distinct CDR3 sequences, roughly 25% of which appear only once. The sample was naive CD8+ T cells from blood, with Jurkat cell RNA spiked in. This sample's subset: FACS-sorted CD8+CD4-CCR7+CD45RA+ naive T cells. The receptors stem from a human donor in good health. Some libraries in this study had Jurkat cell RNA spiked in.

As to this clonotype: Being one base from a much bigger clone, this may be a read error. This chain connects TRBV12-5 to TRBJ1-3, with 12 positions matching TRBD1. CDR3 length: 17 residues. The germline gives CDR1 LGHNT, CDR2 FRNRAP. Unmatched junction bases numbered 4, after V lost 0 bases and J lost 4 bases. The CDR3 is CASGLVTGTGGGNTIYF. The CDR3 nucleotides read TGTGCTAGTGGTTTGGTGACCGGGACAGGGGGCGGAAACACCATATATTTT.

This clonotype was picked up a small number of times. The chain has TRBV2 and TRBJ1-4, with D tentatively TRBD1 (6 bases). V was trimmed by 6 bases and J by 6 bases, leaving 23 bases between them. Germline CDR1 is SNHLY and CDR2 is FYNNEI. The CDR3 has 17 amino acids. CDR3 in amino acids: CASRGGQGPGSDEKLFF. DNA of the CDR3: TGTGCCAGCAGGGGCGGTCAGGGGCCCGGGAGCGATGAAAAACTGTTTTTT.

This clonotype was observed many times. The CDR3 reads CASSLATGFTEAFF. For the CDR3, the DNA is TGTGCCAGCAGTTTAGCAACAGGGTTTACTGAAGCTTTCTTT. The chain is built from TRBV12-3 or TRBV12-4 and TRBJ1-1; possibly TRBD1 for D (6 bases). This CDR3 region has 14 residues. Trimming removed 0 bases at V and 5 bases at J, with 10 bases between.

This clonotype has ten or more counts. This rearrangement joins TRBV13 to TRBJ2-5, with TRBD1 matching over 7 bases. The germline gives CDR1 PRHDT, CDR2 FYEKMQ (reference sequence). This CDR3 is 13 amino acids long. J was trimmed by 5 bases and V by 4 bases; bases with no gene match: 4. The CDR3 DNA sequence: TGTGCCAGCAGCTCGAGGGGGCCGGAGACCCAGTACTTC. Amino acids: CASSSRGPETQYF.

As for this clonotype: A much larger clone lies one base from this, so it may be a read error. V and J are TRBV20-1 and TRBJ1-4, with a possible D match to TRBD1 (5 bases). This CDR3 spans 14 amino acids. Germline V lookup: CDR1 DFQATT, CDR2 SNEGSKA (reference sequence). In nucleotides, the CDR3 is TGCGGTGCTAGAGATGACAGCCTTAATGAAAAACTGTTTTTT. Residues: CGARDDSLNEKLFF.

This clonotype was counted only a few times. The chain couples TRBV29-1 to TRBJ2-1; no definite D call. Germline CDR1 reads SQVTM; CDR2 reads ANQGSEA. The CDR3 totals 14 residues. Trimming shortened V by 2 bases and J by 10 bases, and 18 bases separated the two germline ends. CDR3 sequence: CSVEYRAVGSEQFF. CDR3 DNA: TGCAGCGTTGAATATAGGGCGGTTGGGTCGGAGCAGTTCTTC.

On this clonotype itself: This clone may be a read error of a much larger clone one base away. This chain connects TRBV28 to TRBJ2-7; D possibly corresponds to TRBD2 (5 bases). Germline V CDR1 and CDR2: MDHEN, SYDVKM. The CDR3 runs to 15 residues. The chain's CDR3 is CAGSSQDYAGVEQYF. The CDR3 DNA follows: TGTGCCGGCAGTTCCCAAGACTATGCCGGGGTCGAGCAGTACTTC.

CDR3 in amino acids: CASSTTGQGAGELFF. Written as DNA, the CDR3 is TGTGCCAGCAGTACCACGGGACAGGGGGCCGGGGAGCTGTTTTTT. The J gene is TRBJ2-2, the V gene TRBV27; 11 nucleotides line up with TRBD1. The ends lost 5 bases at V and 6 bases at J; junction bases unmatched: 5. Germline values: CDR1 MNHEY, CDR2 SMNVEV (reference sequence). CDR3 size: 15 residues.

The chain carries TRBV12-3 or TRBV12-4 and TRBJ2-7, with D perhaps matching TRBD1 (6 bases). The CDR3 contains 15 residues. V lost 1 base, J lost 1 base, and 11 bases lay in between. The CDR3 sequence is CASSLGDTLSYEQYF. The CDR3 region has the DNA TGTGCCAGCAGTTTAGGGGACACTCTATCCTACGAGCAGTACTTC.

The chain joins TRBV30 to TRBJ2-7; 10 bases are shared with TRBD2. V lost 2 bases to trimming and J lost 7 bases; unmatched junction nucleotides: 5. The CDR3 is 13 residues long. The germline V gene has CDR1 GTSNPN and CDR2 SVGIG (reference sequence). CDR3 coding DNA: TGTGCCTGGAGTCTAGCGGGAGTTTCTGAGCAGTACTTC. It is translated as CAWSLAGVSEQYF.

With regard to this clonotype: A much larger clone differs by one base, so this may be a read error. The chain has TRBV4-3 and TRBJ2-2; D call uncertain. The CDR3 has 15 amino acids. The germline CDR1 and CDR2 sequences are LGHNA and YSLEER. The CDR3 nucleotides read TGCGCCAACAGCCAAGATAGAATTGGTGCCTGGGAGCTGTTTTTT. Protein product: CANSQDRIGAWELFF.

This clonotype has ten or more counts. The rearrangement joins TRBV7-2 to TRBJ2-1; D is unresolved. Germline-derived CDR1 and CDR2 are SGHTA and FQGNSA. V was shortened by 1 base and J by 0 bases, with 4 bases between the two germline ends. The CDR3 is made up of 14 amino acids. The CDR3 reads CASSLVTSYNEQFF. The CDR3 DNA follows: TGTGCCAGCAGCTTAGTTACCTCCTACAATGAGCAGTTCTTC.

This clonotype was detected only a few times. The chain is built from TRBV27 and TRBJ1-4; a weak D match, TRBD1 (6 bases). The V gene lost 0 bases and the J gene lost 8 bases, with 19 bases spanning the gap. The V gene's germline CDR1 is MNHEY and CDR2 SMNVEV (reference sequence). There are 17 residues in the CDR3. CDR3 amino acids: CASSLSRQGTAWEKLFF. In nucleotides, the CDR3 is TGTGCCAGCAGTTTATCGAGGCAGGGGACCGCTTGGGAAAAACTGTTTTTT.

V is TRBV5-6 and J is TRBJ1-1; a possible D gene is TRBD1 (5 bases). The CDR3 covers 13 residues. Between the trimmed V and J ends, which lost 3 bases and 6 bases, there was a span of 12 bases. Per germline, CDR1 SGHDT and CDR2 YYEEEE. CDR3 DNA: TGTGCCAGCAGCTGGTGGGGGGGGGCTGAAGCTTTCTTT. It is translated as CASSWWGGAEAFF.

This clonotype has ten or more counts. This sequence joins TRBV6-5 and TRBJ2-1; either TRBD1 or TRBD2 may fit D (6 bases each). The CDR3 is made up of 17 amino acids. Germline-derived CDR1 and CDR2 are MNHEY and SVGAGI. V was pared by 2 bases and J by 7 bases, with 21 bases between. The CDR3 sequence is CASSYRVLRGLSNEQFF. The CDR3 DNA is TGTGCCAGCAGTTACCGAGTACTACGGGGGCTGTCGAATGAGCAGTTCTTC.

As to this clonotype: The junction and the germline gene differ at one end; a read error may be behind it. This chain joins TRBV19 and TRBJ2-2; either TRBD1 or TRBD2 may supply D (5 bases each). There are 15 residues in the CDR3. Germline V gene lookup returns CDR1 LNHDA and CDR2 SQIVND (reference sequence). The CDR3 loop reads CASSPGTRASGVLFF. The CDR3 nucleotides read TGTGCCAGTAGCCCCGGGACCCGAGCGTCCGGGGTGCTGTTTTTT.

The chain has TRBV5-6 and TRBJ1-1; D is ambiguous. The germline V gene has CDR1 SGHDT and CDR2 YYEEEE. The CDR3 sequence is 13 residues long. V gave up 4 bases and J gave up 6 bases, with 13 bases separating them. This chain's CDR3 is CASSHGPGSEAFF. As DNA, the CDR3 is TGTGCCAGCAGCCACGGGCCGGGGTCTGAAGCTTTCTTT.

This clonotype occurred many times. CDR3 sequence: CASSVMGEETQYF. The CDR3 nucleotides are TGTGCCAGCAGCGTAATGGGGGAGGAGACCCAGTACTTC. The chain uses TRBV9 and TRBJ2-5, with D possibly being TRBD1 or TRBD2 (5 bases each). Trimming removed 1 base at V and 5 bases at J, with 9 bases between. CDR3 size: 13 residues. The germline gives CDR1 SGDLS, CDR2 YYNGEE. The full variable domain, with the rest looked up from reference TRBV9 and TRBJ2-5, is DSGVTQTPKHLITATGQRVTLRCSPRSGDLSVYWYQQSLDQGLQFLIQYYNGEERAKGNILERFSAQQFPDLHSELNLSSLELGDSALYFCASSVMGEETQYFGPGTRLLVL.

Details on this clonotype: Just one base apart from a much larger clone, this may be a read error. CDR3 in amino acids: CASSSLGSRIYGGYIF. For the CDR3, the DNA is TGTGCCAGCAGTTCTCTAGGGTCCAGGATATATGGGGGCTACATCTTC. The chain joins TRBV12-3 or TRBV12-4 to TRBJ1-2, with D possibly TRBD1 on 6 matching bases. The CDR3 spans 16 residues.

The table lists this clonotype with many counts. Here the CDR3 reads CASGFVIGGTATEAFF. The CDR3 DNA reads as TGTGCTAGTGGTTTCGTCATTGGGGGAACGGCCACTGAAGCTTTCTTT. The chain couples TRBV12-5 to TRBJ1-1, with D possibly being TRBD1 (5 bases). Between the trimmed V and J ends, which lost 3 bases and 4 bases, there was a span of 18 bases. CDR3 size: 16 residues. Germline lookup yields CDR1 LGHNT and CDR2 FRNRAP.

Comments on this clonotype: One base away lies a much larger clone, so this may be a sequencing read error. The rearrangement uses TRBV9 and TRBJ2-3; 7 nucleotides line up with TRBD1. The CDR3 has 16 amino acids. Germline CDR1 SGDLS, CDR2 YYNGEE. CDR3 bases: TGTGTCAGCAGCGCCGAACCCGGGACAGCAACAGATACGCAGTATTTT. This codes for CVSSAEPGTATDTQYF. Using reference TRBV9 and TRBJ2-3 for the parts outside the CDR3, the full variable domain is DSGVTQTPKHLITATGQRVTLRCSPRSGDLSVYWYQQSLDQGLQFLIQYYNGEERAKGNILERFSAQQFPDLHSELNLSSLELGDSALYFCVSSAEPGTATDTQYFGPGTRLTVL.

This chain links TRBV27 with TRBJ2-7; TRBD2 might be the D (6 bases). The CDR3 has 16 residues. Germline assignment: CDR1 MNHEY and CDR2 SMNVEV (reference sequence). V lost 6 bases and J lost 2, with 20 bases in between. The CDR3 DNA sequence: TGTGCCAGCAGCCGAGGACTTGGCGGGGAGCCCTACGAGCAGTACTTC. Protein: CASSRGLGGEPYEQYF.

The chain has TRBV20-1 and TRBJ2-1; tentative D call: TRBD2 (7 bases). Germline CDR1 reads DFQATT; CDR2 reads SNEGSKA (reference sequence). This CDR3 region has 14 residues. Trimming pared 5 bases from V and 2 bases from J, leaving 13 bases between. This CDR3 is CSAEGGPPYNEQFF. CDR3 coding DNA: TGCAGTGCTGAGGGGGGGCCGCCCTACAATGAGCAGTTCTTC.

Note on this clonotype: One junction end does not reproduce the germline sequence, and a read error may be involved. DNA for the CDR3: TGTGCCAGCAGCCTCGGGGGCCAAGAGCCCCAGTACTTC. This translates into CASSLGGQEPQYF. The genes are TRBV6-5 and TRBJ2-5; D may be TRBD1 or TRBD2 (6 bases each). Germline loops: CDR1 MNHEY, CDR2 SVGAGI. This CDR3 is 13 amino acids long.

V gene TRBV12-3 or TRBV12-4 combines with J gene TRBJ1-1; D call uncertain. The CDR3 consists of 18 residues. V dropped 7 bases and J dropped 11 bases, with 35 bases sitting between them. In nucleotides, the CDR3 is TGTGCCAGCACTATTTCCCCCCTCTTACCGGGCCACCCCGTCGGGGCTTTCTTT. This codes for CASTISPLLPGHPVGAFF.

The sample holds a few counts of this clonotype. The chain has TRBV19 and TRBJ1-5; weak D call: TRBD1 (6 bases). CDR3 length: 14 amino acids. CDR1 LNHDA and CDR2 SQIVND come from the germline V gene (reference sequence). Trimming removed 4 bases at V and 6 bases at J, with 13 bases between. As DNA, the CDR3 is TGTGCCAGTAGTACTCAGGGGTTTGTTCAGCCCCAGCATTTT. It encodes CASSTQGFVQPQHF.

This clonotype has a count of ten or more. This chain joins TRBV29-1 and TRBJ2-7; unclear D gene. The germline gives CDR1 SQVTM, CDR2 ANQGSEA. The V end was cut by 4 bases, the J end by 4 bases, with 8 bases between. CDR3 length equals 11 residues. Here the CDR3 reads CSVVWAYEQYF. The CDR3 DNA is TGCAGCGTTGTTTGGGCTTACGAGCAGTACTTC.

This clonotype was detected many times. V gene TRBV19 combines with J gene TRBJ1-5; D not resolved. The CDR3 has 15 amino acids. Germline V gene lookup returns CDR1 LNHDA and CDR2 SQIVND (reference sequence). Trimming took 4 bases from V and 0 from J, leaving 10 bases between them. CDR3 nucleotides: TGTGCCAGTAGTAGCGACACATATAGCAATCAGCCCCAGCATTTT. It is translated as CASSSDTYSNQPQHF.